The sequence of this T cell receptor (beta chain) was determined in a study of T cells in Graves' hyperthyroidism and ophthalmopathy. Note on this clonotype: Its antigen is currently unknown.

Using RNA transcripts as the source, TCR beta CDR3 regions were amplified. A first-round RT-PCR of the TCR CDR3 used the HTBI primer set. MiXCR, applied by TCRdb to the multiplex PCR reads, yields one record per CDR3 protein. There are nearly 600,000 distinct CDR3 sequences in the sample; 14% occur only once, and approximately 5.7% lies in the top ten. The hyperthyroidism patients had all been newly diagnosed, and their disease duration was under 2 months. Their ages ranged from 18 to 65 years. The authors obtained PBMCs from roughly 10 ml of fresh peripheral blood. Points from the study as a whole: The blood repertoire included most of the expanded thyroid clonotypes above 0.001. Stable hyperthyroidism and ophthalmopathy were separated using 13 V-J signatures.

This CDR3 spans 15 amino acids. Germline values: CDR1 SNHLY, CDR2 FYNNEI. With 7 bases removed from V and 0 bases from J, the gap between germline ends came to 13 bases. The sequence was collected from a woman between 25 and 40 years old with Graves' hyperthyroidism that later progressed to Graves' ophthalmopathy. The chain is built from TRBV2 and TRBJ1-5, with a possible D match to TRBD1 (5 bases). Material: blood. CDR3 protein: CASKGTLYSNQPQHF. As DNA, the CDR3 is TGTGCCAGCAAGGGGACCCTCTATAGCAATCAGCCCCAGCATTTT. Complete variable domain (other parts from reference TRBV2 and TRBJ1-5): EPEVTQTPSHQVTQMGQEVILRCVPISNHLYFYWYRQILGQKVEFLVSFYNNEISEKSEIFDDQFSVERPDGSNFTLKIRSTKLEDSAMYFCASKGTLYSNQPQHFGDGTRLSIL.